One T cell receptor (beta chain) is described in this entry. Its antigen is not known. The data originate from a study of STAT5B mutations in CD4+ large granular lymphocyte leukemia. Findings and limits, study-wide: Without putative leukemic clones, patient CD4-sorted repertoires remained more clonal than healthy CD4+ repertoires.

The V gene's germline CDR1 is SEHNR and CDR2 FQNEAQ (reference sequence). CDR3 size: 14 residues. Trimming removed 5 bases from V and 3 bases from J, with 13 bases in between. Libraries were prepared by immunoSEQ multiplex PCR; TCRdb keeps only in-frame clonotypes and omits some of them. The repertoire holds about 40,000 clones, with about 88% as singletons. The sample taken for sequencing was CD4+ T cells from blood buffy coats. The chain employs TRBV7-9 and TRBJ1-1; D remains ambiguous. This clonotype was sampled from a human donor in good health. CDR3 region: CASSPGNVDTEAFF. The CDR3 nucleotides are TGTGCCAGCAGCCCGGGGAATGTCGACACTGAAGCTTTCTTT.